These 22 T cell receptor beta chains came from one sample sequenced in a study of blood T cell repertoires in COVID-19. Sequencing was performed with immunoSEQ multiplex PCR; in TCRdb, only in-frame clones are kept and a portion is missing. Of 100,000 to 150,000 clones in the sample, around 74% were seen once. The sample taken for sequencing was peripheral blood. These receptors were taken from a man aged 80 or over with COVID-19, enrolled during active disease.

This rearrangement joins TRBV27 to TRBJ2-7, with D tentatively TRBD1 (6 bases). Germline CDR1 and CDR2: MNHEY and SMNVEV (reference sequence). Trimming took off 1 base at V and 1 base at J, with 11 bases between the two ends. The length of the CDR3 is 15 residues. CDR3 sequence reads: CASSLLQGRSYEQYF. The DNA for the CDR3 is TGTGCCAGCAGTTTATTACAGGGAAGGTCCTACGAGCAGTACTTC.

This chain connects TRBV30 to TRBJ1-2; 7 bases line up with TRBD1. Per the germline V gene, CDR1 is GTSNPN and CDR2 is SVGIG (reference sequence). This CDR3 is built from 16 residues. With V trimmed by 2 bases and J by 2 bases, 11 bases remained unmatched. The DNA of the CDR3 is TGTGCCTGGAGTCTGCTACACAGGGGAGTGAACTATGGCTACACCTTC. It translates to CAWSLLHRGVNYGYTF. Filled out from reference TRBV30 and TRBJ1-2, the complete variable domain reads SQTIHQWPATLVQPVGSPLSLECTVEGTSNPNLYWYRQAAGRGLQLLFYSVGIGQISSEVPQNLSASRPQDRQFILSSKKLLLSDSGFYLCAWSLLHRGVNYGYTFGSGTRLTVV.

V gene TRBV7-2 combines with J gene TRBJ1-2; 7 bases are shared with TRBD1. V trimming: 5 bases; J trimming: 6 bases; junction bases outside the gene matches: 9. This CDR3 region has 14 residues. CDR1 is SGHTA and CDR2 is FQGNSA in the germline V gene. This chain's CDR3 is CASSPNGRGDGYTF. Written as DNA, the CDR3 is TGTGCCAGCAGCCCAAATGGCAGGGGGGATGGCTACACCTTC.

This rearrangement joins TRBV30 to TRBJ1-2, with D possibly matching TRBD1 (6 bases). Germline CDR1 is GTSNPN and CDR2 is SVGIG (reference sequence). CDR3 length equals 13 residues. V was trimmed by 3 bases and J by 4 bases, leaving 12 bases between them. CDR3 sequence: CAWRLQGGYGYTF. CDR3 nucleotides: TGTGCCTGGAGATTACAGGGTGGCTATGGCTACACCTTC.

CDR3 bases: TGTGCCAGCAGTTATGCGTTCCCTAATGAGCAGTTCTTC. It specifies CASSYAFPNEQFF. This rearrangement joins TRBV28 to TRBJ2-1; D unresolved. The CDR3 loop spans 13 amino acids. Germline CDR1 reads MDHEN; CDR2 reads SYDVKM. Trimming removed 4 bases from V and 7 bases from J, with 11 bases in between.

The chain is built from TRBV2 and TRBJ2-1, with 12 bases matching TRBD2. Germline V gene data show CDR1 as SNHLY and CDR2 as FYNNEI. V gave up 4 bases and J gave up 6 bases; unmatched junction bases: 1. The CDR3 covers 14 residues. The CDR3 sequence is CASSGLAGVNEQFF. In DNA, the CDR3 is TGTGCCAGCAGTGGACTAGCGGGAGTCAATGAGCAGTTCTTC.

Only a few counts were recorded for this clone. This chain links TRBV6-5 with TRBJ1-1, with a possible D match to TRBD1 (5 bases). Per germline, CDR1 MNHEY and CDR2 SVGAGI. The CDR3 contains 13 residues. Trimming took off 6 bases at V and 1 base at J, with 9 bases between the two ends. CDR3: CASRTTGNTEAFF. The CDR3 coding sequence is TGTGCCAGCAGGACCACAGGGAACACTGAAGCTTTCTTT.

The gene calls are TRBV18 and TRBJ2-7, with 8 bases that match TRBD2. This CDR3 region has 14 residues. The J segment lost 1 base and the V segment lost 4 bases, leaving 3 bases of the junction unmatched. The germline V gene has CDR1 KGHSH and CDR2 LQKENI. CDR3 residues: CASSRSGSSYEQYF. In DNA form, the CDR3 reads TGTGCCAGCTCACGAAGCGGGAGTTCCTACGAGCAGTACTTC.

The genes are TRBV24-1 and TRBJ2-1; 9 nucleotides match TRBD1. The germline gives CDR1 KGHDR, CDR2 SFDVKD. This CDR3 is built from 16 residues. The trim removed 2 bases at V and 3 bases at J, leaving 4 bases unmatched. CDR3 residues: CATSDYGTGNYNEQFF. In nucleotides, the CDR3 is TGTGCCACCAGTGATTACGGGACAGGGAACTACAATGAGCAGTTCTTC.

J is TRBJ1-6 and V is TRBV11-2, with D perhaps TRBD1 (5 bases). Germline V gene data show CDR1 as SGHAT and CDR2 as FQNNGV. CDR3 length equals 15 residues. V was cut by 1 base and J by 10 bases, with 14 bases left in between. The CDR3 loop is CASSLVIGVESPLHF. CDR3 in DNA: TGTGCCAGCAGCTTAGTGATAGGGGTGGAGTCACCCCTCCACTTT.

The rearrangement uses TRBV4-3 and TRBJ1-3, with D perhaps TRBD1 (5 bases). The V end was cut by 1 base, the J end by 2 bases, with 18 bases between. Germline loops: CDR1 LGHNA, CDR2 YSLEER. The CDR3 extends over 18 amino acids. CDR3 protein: CASSQVRFLGAAGNTIYF. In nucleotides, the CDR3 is TGCGCCAGCAGCCAAGTTCGGTTTCTAGGGGCCGCTGGAAACACCATATATTTT.

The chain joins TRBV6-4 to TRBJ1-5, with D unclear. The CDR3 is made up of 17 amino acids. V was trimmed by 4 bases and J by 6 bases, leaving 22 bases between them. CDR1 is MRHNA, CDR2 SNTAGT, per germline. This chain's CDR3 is CASSAIKPKRFGQPQHF. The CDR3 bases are TGTGCCAGCAGTGCTATTAAACCTAAACGGTTCGGTCAGCCCCAGCATTTT.

The CDR3 sequence: CASSSGPQDTQYF. The CDR3 region has the DNA TGTGCCAGCTCTAGCGGGCCCCAGGATACGCAGTATTTT. This sequence joins TRBV3-1 (or the pseudogene TRBV3-2) and TRBJ2-3; 8 bases map to TRBD2. The CDR3 is 13 residues long. Germline lookup yields CDR1 LGHDT and CDR2 YNNKEL (reference sequence). Trimming took 8 bases from V and 6 from J; bases not matched to a gene: 7.

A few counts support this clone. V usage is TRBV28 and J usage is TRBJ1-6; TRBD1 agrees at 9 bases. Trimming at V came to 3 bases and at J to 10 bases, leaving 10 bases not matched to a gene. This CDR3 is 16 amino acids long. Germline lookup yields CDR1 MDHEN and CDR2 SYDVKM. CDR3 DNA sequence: TGTGCCAGCAGTTTCCTAGGGGGACAGGGTAAATCACCCCTCCACTTT. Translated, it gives CASSFLGGQGKSPLHF.

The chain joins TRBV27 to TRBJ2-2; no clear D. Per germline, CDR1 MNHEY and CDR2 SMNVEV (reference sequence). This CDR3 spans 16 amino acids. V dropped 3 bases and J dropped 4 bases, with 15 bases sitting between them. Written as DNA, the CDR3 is TGTGCCAGCAGTTTCGAGGAGAATATCGTCACCGGGGAGCTGTTTTTT. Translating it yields CASSFEENIVTGELFF.

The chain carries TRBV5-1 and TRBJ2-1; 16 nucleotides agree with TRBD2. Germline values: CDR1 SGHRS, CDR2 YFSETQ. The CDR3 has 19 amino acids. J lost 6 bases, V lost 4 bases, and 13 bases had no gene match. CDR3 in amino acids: CASSPGLAGGPTGGNEQFF. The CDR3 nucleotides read TGCGCCAGCAGCCCGGGACTAGCGGGAGGGCCAACGGGGGGCAATGAGCAGTTCTTC.

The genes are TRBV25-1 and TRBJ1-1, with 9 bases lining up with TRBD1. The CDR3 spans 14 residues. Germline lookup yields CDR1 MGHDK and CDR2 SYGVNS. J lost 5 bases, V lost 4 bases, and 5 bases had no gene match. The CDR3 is CASSGQGEVTEAFF. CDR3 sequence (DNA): TGTGCCAGCAGTGGACAGGGGGAGGTAACTGAAGCTTTCTTT.

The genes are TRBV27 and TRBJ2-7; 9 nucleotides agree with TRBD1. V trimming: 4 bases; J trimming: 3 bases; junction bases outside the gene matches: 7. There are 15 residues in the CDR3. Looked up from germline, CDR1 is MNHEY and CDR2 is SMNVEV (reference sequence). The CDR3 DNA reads TGTGCCAGCAGTTCGTTACAGGGGGCAGACTACGAGCAGTACTTC. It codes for CASSSLQGADYEQYF.

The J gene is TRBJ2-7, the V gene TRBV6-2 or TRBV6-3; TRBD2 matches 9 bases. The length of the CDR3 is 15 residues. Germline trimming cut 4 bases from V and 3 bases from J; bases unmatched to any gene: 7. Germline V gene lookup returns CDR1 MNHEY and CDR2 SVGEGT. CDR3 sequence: CASSFAGGHIYEQYF. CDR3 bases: TGTGCCAGCAGTTTTGCGGGAGGGCACATCTACGAGCAGTACTTC.

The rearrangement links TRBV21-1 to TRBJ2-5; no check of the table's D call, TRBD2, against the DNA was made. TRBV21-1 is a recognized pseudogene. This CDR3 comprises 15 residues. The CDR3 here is CASSPMDGLIETQYF. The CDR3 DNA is TGTGCCAGCAGCCCCATGGACGGACTAATCGAGACCCAGTACTTC.

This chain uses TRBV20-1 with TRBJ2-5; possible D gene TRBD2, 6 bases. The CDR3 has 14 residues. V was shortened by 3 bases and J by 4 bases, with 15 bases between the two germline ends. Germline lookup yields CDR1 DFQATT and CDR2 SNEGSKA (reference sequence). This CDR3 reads CSASFSGRRETQYF. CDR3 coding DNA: TGCAGTGCTAGTTTTTCCGGGAGAAGAGAGACCCAGTACTTC.

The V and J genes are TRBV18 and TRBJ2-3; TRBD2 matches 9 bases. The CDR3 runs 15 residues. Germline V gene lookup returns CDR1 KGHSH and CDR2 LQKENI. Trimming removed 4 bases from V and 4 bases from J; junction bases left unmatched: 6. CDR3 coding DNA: TGTGCCAGCTCACGAATAGCGGGAGAGGCAGATACGCAGTATTTT. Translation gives CASSRIAGEADTQYF.